Here is one TCR beta chain with its context. Its antigen is as yet unknown. A single record per CDR3 protein comes from TCRdb applying MiXCR to the RACE reads. The table lists 300,000 to 350,000 distinct CDR3 sequences, around 6.9% of them singletons, with 7.5% to 9% in the top ten. These data belong to a study of human T cells and chemical hapten exposure. Study-level information: Throughout a study of 20 to 30 weeks, patients underwent weekly scalp administration of diphenylcyclopropenone doses. Patches with 0.01% DPC went on the upper back, and the tests were read at 6 days.

Study results and limitations: The study found expanded TCRs formed significantly more large CDR3 similarity clusters than controls.

Time point reported: patch test 1, 2 weeks after DPC sensitization. Treatment reported: therapeutic diphenylcyclopropenone sensitization with weekly scalp DPC. Blood was collected ahead of every patch test applied. This sample comprised whole blood, obtained in connection with sensitization to the hapten diphenylcyclopropenone (DPC). The origin of this receptor is a woman in her late teens or twenties with alopecia areata. Some clones in this sample may be carry-over from other donors' samples.

CDR3 sequence: CSVEEQGQGWTEAFF. The DNA for the CDR3 is TGCAGCGTTGAAGAGCAAGGACAGGGTTGGACTGAAGCTTTCTTT. The rearrangement joins TRBV29-1 to TRBJ1-1; 8 bases map to TRBD1. In germline, CDR1 is SQVTM, CDR2 ANQGSEA. This CDR3 has 15 amino acids. After removal of 0 bases from V and 5 bases from J, the junction contained 8 bases not matched to a gene.